This T cell receptor beta chain originates from a study of neurological immune-mediated disorders. This clonotype was seen ten or more times. Its antigen is still unknown. Study observations and caveats: The absence of shared CDR3 amino acid sequences among expanded clones across subjects suggests private repertoires in all groups.

MiXCR was run by TCRdb on the 5' RACE reads, yielding one entry per CDR3 protein. The data contain more than 45,000 distinct CDR3 sequences, under 13% of them singletons. Per germline, CDR1 MGHRA and CDR2 YSYEKL. This CDR3 region has 17 residues. V was clipped by 4 bases and J by 1 base; unmatched bases: 4. The sequenced material came from PBMCs. This TCR was sampled from a woman aged 40 to 49 with HTLV-1-associated myelopathy (HAM/TSP). V usage is TRBV4-1 and J usage is TRBJ2-1, with 13 bases matching TRBD2. CDR3 DNA: TGCGCCAGCAGCCGGGGACTAGCGGGGCCTTCCTACAATGAGCAGTTCTTC. Translation: CASSRGLAGPSYNEQFF.